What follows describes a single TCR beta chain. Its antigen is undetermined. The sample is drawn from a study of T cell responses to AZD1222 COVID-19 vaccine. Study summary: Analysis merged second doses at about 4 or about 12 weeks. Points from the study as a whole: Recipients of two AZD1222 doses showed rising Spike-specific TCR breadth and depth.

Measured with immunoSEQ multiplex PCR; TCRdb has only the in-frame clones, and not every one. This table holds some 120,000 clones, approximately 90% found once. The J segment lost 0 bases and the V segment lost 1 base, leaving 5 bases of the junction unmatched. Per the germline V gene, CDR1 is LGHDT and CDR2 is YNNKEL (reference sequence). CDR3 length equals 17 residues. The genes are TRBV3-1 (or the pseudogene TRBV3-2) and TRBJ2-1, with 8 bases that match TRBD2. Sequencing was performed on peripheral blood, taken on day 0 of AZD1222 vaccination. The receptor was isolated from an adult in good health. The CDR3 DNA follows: TGTGCCAGCAGCCAAGCGGGGGGGACGGGCTCCTACAATGAGCAGTTCTTC. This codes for CASSQAGGTGSYNEQFF.